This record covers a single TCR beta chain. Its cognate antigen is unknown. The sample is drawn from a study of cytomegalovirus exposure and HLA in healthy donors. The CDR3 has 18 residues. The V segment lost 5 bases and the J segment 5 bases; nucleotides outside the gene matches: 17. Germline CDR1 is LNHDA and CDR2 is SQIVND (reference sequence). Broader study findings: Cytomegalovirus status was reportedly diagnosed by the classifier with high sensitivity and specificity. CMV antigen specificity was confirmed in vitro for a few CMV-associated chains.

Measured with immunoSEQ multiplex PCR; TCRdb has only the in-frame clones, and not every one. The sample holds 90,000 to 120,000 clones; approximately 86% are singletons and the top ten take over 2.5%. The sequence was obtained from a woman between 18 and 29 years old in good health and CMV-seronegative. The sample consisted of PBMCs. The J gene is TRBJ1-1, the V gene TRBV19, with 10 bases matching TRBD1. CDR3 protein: CASSSDHLRTGGKTEAFF. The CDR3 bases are TGTGCCAGTAGTTCAGACCACCTACGGACAGGGGGAAAAACTGAAGCTTTCTTT.